The 3 T cell receptor beta chains below come from one sample, sequenced in a study of T cell repertoires in cytomegalovirus infection (dated by TCRdb to about 2019). These receptors' targets are unknown. Sequencing was performed on an Illumina HiSeq 1500. TCRdb reprocessing: public reads trimmed at Q25 with fastp, clones called with MiXCR, in-frame beta chains kept. Duplicate CDR3 protein sequences are folded into a single record with the most common DNA and genes. The sample records fewer than 130,000 distinct CDR3 sequences, roughly 40% of which are singletons. About three quarters of the sample belongs to the ten largest clones. The treatment or condition tag for this specimen amounts to: in vitro stimulation with specific CMV peptide epitopes to enrich CMV-specific T cells. Specimen: CD8+ T cells from cultured PBMCs, collected from culture after CMV antigen stimulation. Receptors were obtained from a human donor in good health (CMV status not recorded). Some clones in this sample may be carry-over from other donors' samples.

This clonotype was observed a handful of times. The chain links TRBV27 to TRBJ1-5; the D gene is possibly TRBD1 (6 bases). This CDR3 comprises 16 residues. Germline V lookup: CDR1 MNHEY, CDR2 SMNVEV (reference sequence). With 6 bases removed from V and 3 bases from J, the gap between germline ends came to 18 bases. CDR3 sequence: CASRYRVRIVNQPQHF. CDR3 nucleotide sequence: TGTGCCAGCAGATACAGGGTACGGATCGTCAATCAGCCCCAGCATTTT.

The chain links TRBV11-2 to TRBJ2-1, with 14 nucleotides matching TRBD2. J lost 7 bases, V lost 5 bases, and 7 bases had no gene match. CDR1 is SGHAT, CDR2 FQNNGV, per germline. The CDR3 covers 16 residues. The DNA for the CDR3 is TGTGCCAGCAGCCCCCGACTAGCGGGGGGGCCAAATGAGCAGTTCTTC. Protein product: CASSPRLAGGPNEQFF.

The chain uses TRBV7-2 and TRBJ1-2, with D possibly matching TRBD1 (5 bases). CDR1 is SGHTA, CDR2 FQGNSA, per germline. The V and J ends lost 1 base and 2 bases respectively, with 11 bases between them. The length of the CDR3 is 15 residues. CDR3 protein: CASSLGGPMNYGYTF. CDR3 DNA sequence: TGTGCCAGCAGCTTAGGGGGACCGATGAACTATGGCTACACCTTC.